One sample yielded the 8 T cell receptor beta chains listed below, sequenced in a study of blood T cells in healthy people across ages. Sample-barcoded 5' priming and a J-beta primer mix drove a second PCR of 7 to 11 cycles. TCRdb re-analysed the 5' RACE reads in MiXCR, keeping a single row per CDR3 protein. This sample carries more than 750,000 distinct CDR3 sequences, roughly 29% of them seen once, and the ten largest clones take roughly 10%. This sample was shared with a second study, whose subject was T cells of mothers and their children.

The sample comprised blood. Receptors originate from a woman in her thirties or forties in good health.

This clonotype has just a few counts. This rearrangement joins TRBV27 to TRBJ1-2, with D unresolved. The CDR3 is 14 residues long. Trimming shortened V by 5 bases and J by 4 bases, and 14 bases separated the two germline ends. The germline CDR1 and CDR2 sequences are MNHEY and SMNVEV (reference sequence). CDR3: CASSPRILGYGYTF. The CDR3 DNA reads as TGTGCCAGCAGTCCGCGAATACTAGGCTATGGCTACACCTTC.

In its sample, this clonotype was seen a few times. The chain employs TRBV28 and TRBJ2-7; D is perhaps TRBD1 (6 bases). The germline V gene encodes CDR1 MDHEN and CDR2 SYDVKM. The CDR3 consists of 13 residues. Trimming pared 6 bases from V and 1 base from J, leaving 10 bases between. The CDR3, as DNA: TGTGCCAGCAGAGAAGGGGGATCCTACGAGCAGTACTTC. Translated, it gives CASREGGSYEQYF.

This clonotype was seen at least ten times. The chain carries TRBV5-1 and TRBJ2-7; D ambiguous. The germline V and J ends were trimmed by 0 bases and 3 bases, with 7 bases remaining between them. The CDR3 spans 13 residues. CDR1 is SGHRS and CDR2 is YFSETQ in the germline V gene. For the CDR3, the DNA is TGCGCCAGCAGCTTGGCTTCTGTCTACGAGCAGTACTTC. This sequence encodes CASSLASVYEQYF.

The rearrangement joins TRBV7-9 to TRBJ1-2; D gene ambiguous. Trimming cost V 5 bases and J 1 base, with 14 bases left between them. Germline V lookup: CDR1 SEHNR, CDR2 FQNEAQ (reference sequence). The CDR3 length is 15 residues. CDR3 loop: CASSPSLDLNYGYTF. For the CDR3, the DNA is TGTGCCAGCAGCCCCTCTTTGGATCTTAACTATGGCTACACCTTC.

The CDR3: CASSFEASTDTQYF. In DNA, the CDR3 is TGTGCCAGCAGTTTCGAGGCAAGCACAGATACGCAGTATTTT. The chain employs TRBV27 and TRBJ2-3; D remains ambiguous. CDR1 and CDR2 (germline): MNHEY, SMNVEV (reference sequence). V was pared by 3 bases and J by 0 bases, with 7 bases between. CDR3 size: 14 residues.

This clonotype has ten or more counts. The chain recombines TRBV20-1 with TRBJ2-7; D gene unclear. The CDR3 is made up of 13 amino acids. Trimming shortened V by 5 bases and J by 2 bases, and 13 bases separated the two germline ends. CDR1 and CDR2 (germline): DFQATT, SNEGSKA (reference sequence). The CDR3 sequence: CSASDGAPYEQYF. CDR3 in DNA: TGCAGTGCTTCAGACGGTGCTCCCTACGAGCAGTACTTC.

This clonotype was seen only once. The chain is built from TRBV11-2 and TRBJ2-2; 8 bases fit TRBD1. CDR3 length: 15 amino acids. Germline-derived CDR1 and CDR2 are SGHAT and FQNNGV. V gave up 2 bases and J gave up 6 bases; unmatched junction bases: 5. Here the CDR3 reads CASSLRTGQSGELFF. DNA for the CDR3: TGTGCCAGCAGCTTACGGACAGGGCAGTCCGGGGAGCTGTTTTTT.

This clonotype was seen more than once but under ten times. The CDR3 is CSARSRNLLQETQYF. The CDR3 nucleotides are TGCAGTGCTAGGTCCCGGAACCTCCTTCAAGAGACCCAGTACTTC. The rearrangement links TRBV20-1 to TRBJ2-5; D call uncertain. The germline V gene has CDR1 DFQATT and CDR2 SNEGSKA (reference sequence). Trimming left V 3 bases short and J 2 bases short, with 16 bases between. The CDR3 totals 15 residues.